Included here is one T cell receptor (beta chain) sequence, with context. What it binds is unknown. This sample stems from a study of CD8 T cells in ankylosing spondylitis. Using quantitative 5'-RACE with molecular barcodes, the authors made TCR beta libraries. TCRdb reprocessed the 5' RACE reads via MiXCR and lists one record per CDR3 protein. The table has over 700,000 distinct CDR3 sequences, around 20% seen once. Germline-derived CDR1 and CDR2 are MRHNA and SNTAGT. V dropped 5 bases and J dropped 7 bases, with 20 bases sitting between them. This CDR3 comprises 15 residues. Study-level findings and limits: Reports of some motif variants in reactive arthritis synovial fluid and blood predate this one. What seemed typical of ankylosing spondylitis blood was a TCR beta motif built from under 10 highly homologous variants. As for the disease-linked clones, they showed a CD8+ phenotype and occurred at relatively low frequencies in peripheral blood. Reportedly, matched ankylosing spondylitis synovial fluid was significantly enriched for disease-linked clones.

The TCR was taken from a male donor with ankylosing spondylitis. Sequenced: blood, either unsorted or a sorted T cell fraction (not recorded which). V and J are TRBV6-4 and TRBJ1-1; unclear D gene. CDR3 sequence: CASSISPDGEFEAFF. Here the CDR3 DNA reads TGTGCCAGCAGTATATCCCCGGACGGAGAATTTGAAGCTTTCTTT.